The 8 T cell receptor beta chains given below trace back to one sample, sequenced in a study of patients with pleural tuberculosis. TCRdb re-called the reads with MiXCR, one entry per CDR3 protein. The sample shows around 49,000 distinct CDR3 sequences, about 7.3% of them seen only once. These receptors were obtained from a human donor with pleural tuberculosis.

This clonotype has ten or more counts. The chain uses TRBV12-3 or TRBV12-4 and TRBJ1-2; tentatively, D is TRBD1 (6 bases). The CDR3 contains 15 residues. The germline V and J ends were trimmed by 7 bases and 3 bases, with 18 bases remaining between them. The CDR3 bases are TGTGCCAGCACCCGAAGGGGGAGGGAGGACTATGGCTACACCTTC. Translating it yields CASTRRGREDYGYTF.

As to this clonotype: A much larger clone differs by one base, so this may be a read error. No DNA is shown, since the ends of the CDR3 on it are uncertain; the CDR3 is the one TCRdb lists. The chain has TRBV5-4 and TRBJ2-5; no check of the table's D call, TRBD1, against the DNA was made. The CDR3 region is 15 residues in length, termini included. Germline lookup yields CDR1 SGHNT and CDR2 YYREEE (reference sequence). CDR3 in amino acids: CASSFGTGTQETQCF.

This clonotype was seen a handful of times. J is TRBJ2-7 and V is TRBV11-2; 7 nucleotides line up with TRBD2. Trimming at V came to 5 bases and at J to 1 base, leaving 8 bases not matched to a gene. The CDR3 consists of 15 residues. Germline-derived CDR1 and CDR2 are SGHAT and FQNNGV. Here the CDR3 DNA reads TGTGCCAGCAGCGGCGGCGGGAGTCTATCCTACGAGCAGTACTTC. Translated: CASSGGGSLSYEQYF.

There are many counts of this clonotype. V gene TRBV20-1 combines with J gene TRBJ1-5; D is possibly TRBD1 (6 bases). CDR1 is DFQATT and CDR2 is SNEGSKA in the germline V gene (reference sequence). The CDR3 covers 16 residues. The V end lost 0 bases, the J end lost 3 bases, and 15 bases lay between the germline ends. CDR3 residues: CSARDQGTWVNQPQHF. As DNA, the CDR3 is TGCAGTGCTAGAGATCAGGGGACTTGGGTCAATCAGCCCCAGCATTTT.

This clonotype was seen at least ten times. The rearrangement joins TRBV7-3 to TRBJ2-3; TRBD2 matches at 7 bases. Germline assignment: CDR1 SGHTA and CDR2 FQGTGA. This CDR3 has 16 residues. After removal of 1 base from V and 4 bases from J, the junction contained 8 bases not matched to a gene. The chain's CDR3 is CASSLKRGGSADTQYF. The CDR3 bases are TGTGCCAGCAGCTTAAAAAGGGGCGGGAGTGCAGATACGCAGTATTTT.

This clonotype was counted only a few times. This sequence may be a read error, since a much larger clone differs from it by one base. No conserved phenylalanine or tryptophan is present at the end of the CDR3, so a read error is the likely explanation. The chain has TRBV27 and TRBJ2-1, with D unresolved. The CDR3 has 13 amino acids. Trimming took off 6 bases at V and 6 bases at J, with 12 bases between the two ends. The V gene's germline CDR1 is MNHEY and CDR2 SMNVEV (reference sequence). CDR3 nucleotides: TGTGCCAGCAGAGATTCTATGTTCAATGAGCAGTTCCTC. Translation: CASRDSMFNEQFL.

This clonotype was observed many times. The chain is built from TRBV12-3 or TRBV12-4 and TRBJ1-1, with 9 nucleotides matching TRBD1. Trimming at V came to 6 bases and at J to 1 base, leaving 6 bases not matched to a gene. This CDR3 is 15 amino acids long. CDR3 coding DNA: TGTGCCAGCAGACCCGGGACAGGGTGGAACACTGAAGCTTTCTTT. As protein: CASRPGTGWNTEAFF.

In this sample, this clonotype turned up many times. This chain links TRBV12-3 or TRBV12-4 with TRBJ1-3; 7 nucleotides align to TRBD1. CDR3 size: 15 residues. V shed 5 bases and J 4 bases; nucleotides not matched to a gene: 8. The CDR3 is CASSRGQASGNTIYF. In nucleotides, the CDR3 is TGTGCCAGCAGTCGAGGACAGGCCTCGGGAAACACCATATATTTT.